Presented here are 8 T cell receptor beta chains from one specimen sequenced in a study of T cells in Graves' hyperthyroidism and ophthalmopathy. Template material for amplifying TCR beta CDR3 regions consisted of RNA transcripts. When the TCR CDR3 underwent first-round RT-PCR, the HTBI primer set was used. TCRdb re-analysed the multiplex PCR reads in MiXCR, keeping a single row per CDR3 protein. Here the sample spans 600,000 to 850,000 distinct CDR3 sequences, over 15% being singletons. Material for sequencing was blood. These receptors originate from a woman between 50 and 59 years old with Graves' hyperthyroidism that later progressed to Graves' ophthalmopathy.

This clonotype was recorded a few times. J is TRBJ2-7 and V is TRBV27; D not certain. V was trimmed by 3 bases and J by 6 bases, leaving 12 bases between them. In germline, CDR1 is MNHEY, CDR2 SMNVEV (reference sequence). This CDR3 is 13 amino acids long. The CDR3 bases are TGTGCCAGCAGTTTCCTTCCCTCCCCCGAGCAGTACTTC. This encodes CASSFLPSPEQYF.

The rearrangement links TRBV27 to TRBJ2-5; either TRBD1 or TRBD2 may supply D (5 bases each). The germline gives CDR1 MNHEY, CDR2 SMNVEV (reference sequence). This CDR3 has 13 amino acids. Trimming cost V 6 bases and J 10 bases, with 18 bases left between them. The CDR3 protein is CASSSHMGDSQYF. The CDR3 DNA reads as TGTGCCAGCAGCTCTCATATGGGGGATAGCCAGTACTTC.

This clonotype was recorded many times. The J gene is TRBJ2-1, the V gene TRBV3-1; 14 nucleotides agree with TRBD2. The CDR3 is 14 residues long. Per germline, CDR1 LGHDT and CDR2 YNNKEL (reference sequence). With V trimmed by 7 bases and J by 7 bases, 3 bases remained unmatched. The CDR3 sequence: CASKRTSGGNEQFF. The CDR3 DNA reads as TGTGCCAGCAAGCGGACTAGCGGGGGGAATGAGCAGTTCTTC.

The gene calls are TRBV2 and TRBJ2-5, with 7 bases aligning to TRBD1. Germline V gene data show CDR1 as SNHLY and CDR2 as FYNNEI. This CDR3 contains 14 residues. Losses at the gene ends were 1 base for V and 4 bases for J; bases not matched to a gene: 3. The CDR3 loop is CASSEGRGPETQYF. CDR3 coding DNA: TGTGCCAGCAGTGAAGGAAGGGGGCCAGAGACCCAGTACTTC.

This clonotype showed up just a few times. The rearrangement uses TRBV20-1 and TRBJ1-1; D unresolved. The germline gives CDR1 DFQATT, CDR2 SNEGSKA (reference sequence). V was pared by 0 bases and J by 5 bases, with 19 bases between. The CDR3 contains 16 residues. The CDR3 region is CSARDLFAETATEAFF. CDR3 nucleotides: TGCAGTGCTAGAGATCTGTTTGCAGAAACTGCGACTGAAGCTTTCTTT.

This clonotype was observed a handful of times. The chain recombines TRBV29-1 with TRBJ2-7, with no clear D. Germline V gives CDR1 SQVTM, CDR2 ANQGSEA. The CDR3 runs 10 residues. With 4 bases removed from V and 5 bases from J, the gap between germline ends came to 6 bases. Here the CDR3 DNA reads TGCAGCGTTGGTACCAACGAGCAGTACTTC. This gives the protein CSVGTNEQYF.

This clonotype has a count of ten or more. The chain is built from TRBV12-3 or TRBV12-4 and TRBJ1-1; D remains unclear. V was trimmed by 6 bases and J by 5 bases, leaving 10 bases between them. The CDR3 contains 12 residues. CDR3 in amino acids: CASSGGYTEAFF. The CDR3 DNA reads as TGTGCCAGCAGCGGAGGGTATACTGAAGCTTTCTTT.

With respect to this clonotype: A much larger clone sits a single nucleotide away, making a read error possible. This chain uses TRBV27 with TRBJ1-1, with TRBD1 as a possible D gene (6 bases). The germline gives CDR1 MNHEY, CDR2 SMNVEV (reference sequence). Trimming removed 2 bases at V and 6 bases at J, with 22 bases between. This CDR3 region has 17 residues. CDR3 region: CASSLKLRALQGAEAFF. The DNA of the CDR3 is TGTGCCAGCAGTTTAAAACTCCGGGCCCTACAGGGCGCTGAAGCTTTCTTT.